This T cell receptor (beta chain) stems from a study of CD8 T cells in ankylosing spondylitis. This clonotype was observed a handful of times. As yet, its antigen is unknown. Quantitative 5'-RACE with molecular barcodes generated TCR beta libraries. MiXCR, applied by TCRdb to the 5' RACE reads, yields one record per CDR3 protein. This sample has 190,000 or so distinct CDR3 sequences, with around 13% found just once. Study-wide points: Within ankylosing spondylitis blood, a TCR beta motif made up of seven or eight highly homologous variants appeared to be characteristic. There was reportedly significant enrichment of clones that were disease-linked in matched ankylosing spondylitis synovial fluid.

The sequenced sample was blood, either unsorted or a sorted T cell fraction (not recorded which). This TCR came from a male donor with ankylosing spondylitis or in good health (not recorded which).

CDR3 in amino acids: CASSSDRLREKLFF. In nucleotides, the CDR3 is TGTGCCAGCAGCTCGGACAGATTGAGGGAAAAACTGTTTTTT. The chain combines TRBV12-3 or TRBV12-4 with TRBJ1-4, with D maybe TRBD1 (6 bases). The V end lost 6 bases, the J end lost 8 bases, and 16 bases lay between the germline ends. The CDR3 is made up of 14 amino acids.